This TCR beta chain derives from a study of T cell responses to AZD1222 COVID-19 vaccine. Here immunoSEQ multiplex PCR was the method, and the copy in TCRdb shows in-frame clones only, minus some. Seen here are about 82,000 clones, 85% to 90% observed once, and the top ten hold about 5.7%. The clonotype originates from an adult in good health. Sample: peripheral blood, taken on day 0 of AZD1222 vaccination.

The CDR3 DNA sequence: TGTGCCAGCAGGGCCAGGGGGCTCAACACCGGGGAGCTGTTTTTT. This translates into CASRARGLNTGELFF. The rearrangement links TRBV6-5 to TRBJ2-2; 8 bases agree with TRBD1. CDR1 MNHEY and CDR2 SVGAGI come from the germline V gene. This CDR3 has 15 amino acids. The ends lost 6 bases at V and 2 bases at J; junction bases unmatched: 5.